These 31 T cell receptor beta chains came from one sample sequenced in a study of blood T cells in healthy people across ages. With a J-beta primer mix and a sample-barcoded 5' primer, a second PCR ran about 7 to 11 cycles. TCRdb reprocessed the 5' RACE reads via MiXCR and lists one record per CDR3 protein. The sample lists about 510,000 distinct CDR3 sequences; about 25% were seen once. These data were likewise used in another study, on T cells of mothers and their children.

The sample taken for sequencing was blood. The receptors come from a boy between 2 and 10 years old in good health.

In nucleotides, the CDR3 is TGCAGTGCTAGCGGACAGGTAGCCTCCTACGAGCAGTACTTC. This sequence encodes CSASGQVASYEQYF. The chain combines TRBV20-1 with TRBJ2-7; 7 nucleotides line up with TRBD1. Trimming at V came to 3 bases and at J to 0 bases, leaving 5 bases not matched to a gene. Germline lookup yields CDR1 DFQATT and CDR2 SNEGSKA (reference sequence). The CDR3 spans 14 residues.

The genes are TRBV2 and TRBJ2-5; TRBD1 is a possible D gene (6 bases). Per the germline V gene, CDR1 is SNHLY and CDR2 is FYNNEI. V lost 5 bases to trimming and J lost 4 bases, with 14 bases between them. CDR3 size: 14 residues. The CDR3 region is CASSPTGSGETQYF. Written as DNA, the CDR3 is TGTGCCAGCAGTCCCACAGGGTCGGGAGAGACCCAGTACTTC.

This chain connects TRBV4-1 to TRBJ2-2; D may correspond to TRBD1 or TRBD2 (6 bases each). The germline V gene encodes CDR1 MGHRA and CDR2 YSYEKL. Trimming removed 4 bases from V and 2 bases from J, with 20 bases in between. The CDR3 has 18 residues. In nucleotides, the CDR3 is TGCGCCAGCAGCCTCCCGGGGAGGACAGTGCTCAACACCGGGGAGCTGTTTTTT. Protein: CASSLPGRTVLNTGELFF.

The chain employs TRBV4-3 and TRBJ2-1, with 7 bases that match TRBD1. Germline V gene lookup returns CDR1 LGHNA and CDR2 YSLEER. V was pared by 4 bases and J by 8 bases, with 8 bases of the junction left unmatched. This CDR3 has 14 amino acids. This CDR3 reads CASSLGQVRDEQFF. The CDR3 DNA is TGCGCCAGCAGCCTCGGACAGGTTAGGGATGAGCAGTTCTTC.

The CDR3 spells CASAEQGEKLFF. As DNA, the CDR3 is TGCGCCAGCGCCGAGCAGGGAGAAAAACTGTTTTTT. The chain couples TRBV4-3 to TRBJ1-4, with TRBD1 as a possible D gene (5 bases). V was trimmed by 8 bases and J by 8 bases, leaving 12 bases between them. The CDR3 contains 12 residues. In germline, CDR1 is LGHNA, CDR2 YSLEER.

J is TRBJ2-4 and V is TRBV20-1; TRBD2 is a possible D gene (6 bases). The CDR3 totals 13 residues. Germline V CDR1 and CDR2: DFQATT, SNEGSKA (reference sequence). The V end was cut by 7 bases, the J end by 6 bases, with 16 bases between. CDR3 residues: CSESRDGGNIQYF. The CDR3 DNA follows: TGCAGTGAGTCCCGTGACGGGGGAAACATTCAGTACTTC.

Remarks on this clonotype: Its ends do not fully match the called genes, so a read error is possible. V is TRBV15 and J is TRBJ2-1, with a possible D match to TRBD2 (6 bases). The CDR3 is made up of 11 amino acids. CDR1 LNHNV and CDR2 YYDKDF come from the germline V gene (reference sequence). Written as DNA, the CDR3 is TGTGCCACCAGCAGCCGGGACTCTAAAGCCTTC. It yields the protein CATSSRDSKAF. Together with reference TRBV15 and TRBJ2-1, the CDR3 gives the full variable domain: DAMVIQNPRYQVTQFGKPVTLSCSQTLNHNVMYWYQQKSSQAPKLLFHYYDKDFNNEADTPDNFQSRRPNTSFCFLDIRSPGLGDTAMYLCATSSRDSKAFGPGTRLTVL.

The sample holds a few counts of this clonotype. The chain uses TRBV7-8 and TRBJ2-7, with 13 bases aligning to TRBD2. The V segment lost 1 base and the J segment 0 bases; nucleotides outside the gene matches: 6. The length of the CDR3 is 18 residues. CDR1 is SGHVS, CDR2 FQNEAQ, per germline. For the CDR3, the DNA is TGTGCCAGCAGCTTAGAGATACTAGCGGGAGGGCCCTCCTACGAGCAGTACTTC. Its protein is CASSLEILAGGPSYEQYF. Supplemented by reference TRBV7-8 and TRBJ2-7, the full variable domain reads GAGVSQSPRYKVAKRGQDVALRCDPISGHVSLFWYQQALGQGPEFLTYFQNEAQLDKSGLPSDRFFAERPEGSVSTLKIQRTQQEDSAVYLCASSLEILAGGPSYEQYFGPGTRLTVT.

This chain links TRBV5-1 with TRBJ2-5; 9 bases match TRBD1. Germline CDR1 is SGHRS and CDR2 is YFSETQ. The CDR3 runs 16 residues. The J segment lost 5 bases and the V segment lost 0 bases, leaving 8 bases of the junction unmatched. The chain's CDR3 is CASSLEWTGVRETQYF. Here the CDR3 DNA reads TGCGCCAGCAGCTTGGAGTGGACAGGGGTACGGGAGACCCAGTACTTC.

The chain couples TRBV2 to TRBJ2-5; 7 positions agree with TRBD2. The J call is uncertain, as TRBJ2-1 better fits the DNA end. Germline-derived CDR1 and CDR2 are SNHLY and FYNNEI. The CDR3 has 15 amino acids. CDR3 residues: CASRDTTSLIEEQFF. The CDR3 DNA follows: TGTGCCAGCCGAGATACGACTAGCTTAATAGAGGAGCAGTTCTTC.

This chain links TRBV7-2 with TRBJ2-7; TRBD2 matches 12 bases. The junction had 7 bases not matched to a gene; V was cut back by 1 base and J by 6 bases. The CDR3 covers 16 residues. Per germline, CDR1 SGHTA and CDR2 FQGNSA. The CDR3 reads CASSLVPSGRAVEQYF. In DNA, the CDR3 is TGTGCCAGCAGCTTAGTGCCTAGCGGGAGGGCCGTCGAGCAGTACTTC.

The chain couples TRBV6-5 to TRBJ2-7; no reliable D call. The germline CDR1 and CDR2 sequences are MNHEY and SVGAGI. CDR3 length equals 11 residues. V lost 2 bases and J 11 bases, leaving 10 bases between the germline ends. The chain's CDR3 is CASSYRQREYF. CDR3 sequence (DNA): TGTGCCAGCAGTTACCGGCAGCGTGAGTACTTC.

There are a few counts of this clonotype. The gene calls are TRBV12-3 or TRBV12-4 and TRBJ2-4, with D possibly TRBD2 on 6 matching bases. Trimming shortened V by 4 bases and J by 4 bases, and 8 bases separated the two germline ends. This CDR3 is built from 13 residues. CDR3 in amino acids: CASSWDSKNIQYF. The CDR3 DNA follows: TGTGCCAGCAGTTGGGACTCTAAAAACATTCAGTACTTC.

This clonotype was seen only a few times. The chain combines TRBV6-1 with TRBJ1-2; TRBD1 might be the D (6 bases). V lost 11 bases, J lost 0 bases, and 13 bases lay in between. Germline V gene sequence: CDR1 MNHNS, CDR2 SASEGT. This CDR3 has 13 residues. The CDR3 DNA reads TGTGCCTGCCGGACAGACACTAACTATGGCTACACCTTC. It specifies CACRTDTNYGYTF.

The chain is built from TRBV11-2 and TRBJ2-1; D is tentatively TRBD1 or TRBD2 (5 bases each). The germline V gene has CDR1 SGHAT and CDR2 FQNNGV. V lost 2 bases and J 3 bases, leaving 8 bases between the germline ends. The CDR3 spans 14 residues. DNA of the CDR3: TGTGCCAGCAGCTTAAGGGACGGCTACAATGAGCAGTTCTTC. Protein product: CASSLRDGYNEQFF.

The chain is built from TRBV29-1 and TRBJ1-4; possible D gene TRBD1, 5 bases. Looked up from germline, CDR1 is SQVTM and CDR2 is ANQGSEA. Trimming left V 7 bases short and J 8 bases short, with 17 bases between. This CDR3 comprises 13 residues. In DNA, the CDR3 is TGCAGCGCCGAAGGACAAAATAGCGAAAAACTGTTTTTT. This sequence encodes CSAEGQNSEKLFF.

This chain connects TRBV5-1 to TRBJ1-2, with unresolved D. The CDR3 spans 14 residues. CDR1 SGHRS and CDR2 YFSETQ come from the germline V gene. Trimming took off 4 bases at V and 2 bases at J, with 12 bases between the two ends. The chain's CDR3 is CASSPSSGNYGYTF. The DNA of the CDR3 is TGCGCCAGCAGCCCATCATCGGGGAACTATGGCTACACCTTC. The full variable domain, in which reference TRBV5-1 and TRBJ1-2 provide the parts outside the CDR3, is KAGVTQTPRYLIKTRGQQVTLSCSPISGHRSVSWYQQTPGQGLQFLFEYFSETQRNKGNFPGRFSGRQFSNSRSEMNVSTLELGDSALYLCASSPSSGNYGYTFGSGTRLTVV.

This chain links TRBV30 with TRBJ1-2; D is possibly TRBD1 (6 bases). The CDR3 totals 15 residues. Trimming took off 2 bases at V and 5 bases at J, with 18 bases between the two ends. Germline loops: CDR1 GTSNPN, CDR2 SVGIG (reference sequence). In DNA form, the CDR3 reads TGTGCCTGGAGTCTTACTCCGGGACATCCTTATGGCTACACCTTC. Translating it yields CAWSLTPGHPYGYTF.

This chain links TRBV3-1 with TRBJ1-4; D ambiguous. CDR3 length: 17 amino acids. Germline V gives CDR1 LGHDT, CDR2 YNNKEL (reference sequence). V lost 4 bases to trimming and J lost 5 bases, with 20 bases between them. This CDR3 is CASSPGRFTLENEKLFF. The CDR3 bases are TGTGCCAGCAGCCCCGGACGCTTTACTCTAGAGAATGAAAAACTGTTTTTT.

In its sample, this clonotype was seen a few times. The rearrangement joins TRBV7-3 to TRBJ1-2, with 7 bases aligning to TRBD1. CDR1 and CDR2 (germline): SGHTA, FQGTGA. The V gene end was trimmed by 5 bases and the J gene end by 1 base; junction bases not matched to a gene: 10. This CDR3 has 16 amino acids. The CDR3 sequence is CASSKLRDSYNYGYTF. The CDR3 region has the DNA TGTGCCAGCAGCAAACTCCGGGACAGCTATAACTATGGCTACACCTTC.

This clonotype was counted between two and nine times. The rearrangement joins TRBV24-1 to TRBJ2-6; possible D gene TRBD1, 6 bases. Germline CDR1 is KGHDR and CDR2 is SFDVKD. Trimming removed 6 bases from V and 0 bases from J, with 14 bases in between. The CDR3 is made up of 17 amino acids. The CDR3 sequence: CATSPGTLTSGANVLTF. The DNA of the CDR3 is TGTGCCACCAGTCCCGGGACACTCACCTCTGGGGCCAACGTCCTGACTTTC.

In this sample, this clonotype turned up a few times. The genes are TRBV4-1 and TRBJ2-1, with 8 bases that match TRBD1. The J call may be wrong; the DNA end is better matched by TRBJ2-5. Germline CDR1 and CDR2: MGHRA and YSYEKL. The CDR3 has 15 amino acids. Here the CDR3 DNA reads TGCGCCAGCAGCCAAGTGCGACAGGGGAAGGAGACCCAGTACTTC. This codes for CASSQVRQGKETQYF.

This clonotype was found a few times. Being one base from a much bigger clone, this may be a read error. V usage is TRBV7-2 and J usage is TRBJ2-5, with TRBD1 matching 8 bases. The ends lost 5 bases at V and 7 bases at J; junction bases unmatched: 3. The length of the CDR3 is 12 residues. From germline, CDR1 is SGHTA and CDR2 FQGNSA. DNA for the CDR3: TGTGCCAGCAGCGCACAGGGGGGGACCCAGTACTTC. Residues: CASSAQGGTQYF.

Details on this clonotype: The conserved phenylalanine or tryptophan normally closing the CDR3 is absent here, so this likely arose from a read error. The chain links TRBV11-2 to TRBJ2-5; D not resolved. Germline values: CDR1 SGHAT, CDR2 FQNNGV. The CDR3 length is 16 residues. The CDR3 DNA sequence: TGTGCCTGCAGCTTAGATGGGCCGCCTCCCTTTGAGACCCAGTACCTC. This codes for CACSLDGPPPFETQYL.

This CDR3 is CASSQESRSYEQYF. In DNA form, the CDR3 reads TGCGCCAGCAGCCAAGAGAGTAGGTCCTACGAGCAGTACTTC. J is TRBJ2-7 and V is TRBV4-3; D gene ambiguous. This CDR3 spans 14 amino acids. The V gene's germline CDR1 is LGHNA and CDR2 YSLEER. The V gene lost 0 bases and the J gene lost 1 base, with 7 bases spanning the gap.

This clonotype was seen a handful of times. At one of its ends the junction is not consistent with the germline gene, which may arise from a read error. V usage is TRBV6-1 and J usage is TRBJ1-2; weak D call: TRBD1 (5 bases). The CDR3 consists of 14 residues. Germline CDR1 and CDR2: MNHNS and SASEGT. CDR3 in amino acids: CASSEGAAGYGYTF. For the CDR3, the DNA is TGCGCCAGCAGTGAAGGGGCAGCGGGGTATGGCTACACCTTC.

This clonotype was counted a few times. This chain uses TRBV30 with TRBJ1-2, with D possibly being TRBD1 (6 bases). In germline, CDR1 is GTSNPN, CDR2 SVGIG (reference sequence). Trimming took off 2 bases at V and 5 bases at J, with 9 bases between the two ends. The CDR3 extends over 12 amino acids. CDR3 sequence: CAWSPQGYGYTF. Written as DNA, the CDR3 is TGTGCCTGGAGTCCCCAGGGGTATGGCTACACCTTC.

This clonotype was seen a few times. The V and J genes are TRBV28 and TRBJ1-3, with a tentative D call TRBD1 (6 bases). Trimming left V 4 bases short and J 3 bases short, with 16 bases between. CDR3 size: 16 residues. Germline V gene lookup returns CDR1 MDHEN and CDR2 SYDVKM. CDR3 sequence reads: CASSSPGGAGGNTIYF. The CDR3 DNA reads TGTGCCAGCAGTTCCCCCGGGGGGGCAGGTGGAAACACCATATATTTT.

The table lists this clonotype with a few counts. This chain joins TRBV20-1 and TRBJ2-5; 10 positions match TRBD1. The DNA end is a closer match to TRBJ2-7, so the J assignment may be wrong. CDR3 size: 13 residues. Germline V CDR1 and CDR2: DFQATT, SNEGSKA (reference sequence). The CDR3, as DNA: TGCAGTGCCATGGGACAGGGGAATAACGAGCAGTACTTC. Its translation is CSAMGQGNNEQYF.

The gene calls are TRBV20-1 and TRBJ2-1, with a weak D call TRBD2 (5 bases). This CDR3 is 15 amino acids long. Trimming removed 0 bases from V and 3 bases from J, with 12 bases in between. From germline, CDR1 is DFQATT and CDR2 SNEGSKA (reference sequence). CDR3: CSARDTLVNYNEQFF. The CDR3 DNA reads as TGCAGTGCTAGAGATACACTAGTAAACTACAATGAGCAGTTCTTC.

V usage is TRBV20-1 and J usage is TRBJ2-7; 9 bases map to TRBD2. In germline, CDR1 is DFQATT, CDR2 SNEGSKA (reference sequence). V shed 1 base and J 2 bases; nucleotides not matched to a gene: 6. This CDR3 has 15 residues. The CDR3 DNA reads as TGCAGTGCTAGAGTTGGTAGCGGGGGTGCCTACGAGCAGTACTTC. Its translation is CSARVGSGGAYEQYF.